This T cell receptor (beta chain) was profiled in a study of tumor-infiltrating lymphocytes in localized non-small cell lung cancer. Study-level background: Some samples were collected after neoadjuvant chemotherapy; smokers, never-smokers and several histologies were included.

The study's findings and limits: TCRbeta sequencing showed higher T cell infiltration in tumors than uninvolved lung. No T-cell fraction difference was seen between IM1 and IM2 tumors.

Looked up from germline, CDR1 is SQVTM and CDR2 is ANQGSEA. The CDR3 has 14 residues. The V and J ends lost 7 bases and 4 bases respectively, with 20 bases between them. In the case of this clone: Its antigen is unknown.

Profiling relied on immunoSEQ multiplex PCR, and the TCRdb table lists in-frame clones only, not all of them. The data hold about 14,000 clones, with around 75% observed a single time. V and J are TRBV29-1 and TRBJ2-7, with D hard to call. Sequencing was done on a sample of lung tumor tissue. The sequence came from a human donor with non-small cell lung cancer. The CDR3 loop is CSAAPSMGIYEQYF. CDR3 DNA: TGCAGCGCGGCCCCGTCAATGGGAATATACGAGCAGTACTTC.